Listed below are T cell receptor beta chains from one sample, sequenced in a study of blood T cell repertoires in COVID-19. Clones were read by immunoSEQ multiplex PCR, and TCRdb kept only the in-frame ones, dropping some. The sample comprises around 400,000 clones, about 88% of which are singletons, and 1.4% to 1.5% rests with the top ten. The sample taken for sequencing was PBMCs or T cells enriched from blood (not recorded which). The source of these receptors is a woman under 30 who had been exposed to COVID-19. Each CDR3 is given with its conserved first and last residue. Each record gives: CDR3 protein, CDR3 DNA, clone size, V gene, J gene, D gene. D genes are given only for firm matches. Clone size is shown for a subset of rows, as once, few, many or a class of expanded clone.

CDR3: CASSQGAPNTGELFF
DNA: TGTGCCAGCAGTCAGGGGGCTCCGAACACCGGGGAGCTGTTTTTT
size: .
V: TRBV28
J: TRBJ2-2
D: TRBD1

CDR3: CASWDYIAADTQYF
DNA: TGTGCCAGTTGGGACTATATTGCCGCAGATACGCAGTATTTT
size: few
V: TRBV27
J: TRBJ2-3
D: TRBD2

CDR3: CASSVGHETQYF
DNA: TGTGCCAGCAGTGTTGGCCACGAGACCCAGTACTTC
size: few
V: TRBV2
J: TRBJ2-5
D: .

CDR3: CASSFGGNTEAFF
DNA: TGTGCCAGCAGCTTCGGCGGTAACACTGAAGCTTTCTTT
size: .
V: TRBV7-9
J: TRBJ1-1
D: .

CDR3: CASSLLAGEPMGEQYF
DNA: TGCGCCAGCAGCTTGTTAGCGGGAGAGCCGATGGGAGAGCAGTACTTC
size: .
V: TRBV5-1
J: TRBJ2-7
D: TRBD2

CDR3: CASSEQVSLYTDTQYF
DNA: TGTGCCAGCAGTGAACAGGTTTCCCTTTACACAGATACGCAGTATTTT
size: .
V: TRBV6-1
J: TRBJ2-3
D: .

CDR3: CASRQVLGNTIYF
DNA: TGTGCCAGCAGGCAGGTACTGGGAAACACCATATATTTT
size: .
V: TRBV28
J: TRBJ1-3
D: .

CDR3: CASRGGLAAHNEQFF
DNA: TGTGCCAGCAGAGGGGGACTAGCGGCCCACAATGAGCAGTTCTTC
size: .
V: TRBV27
J: TRBJ2-1
D: TRBD2

CDR3: CASSPRGGLEQYF
DNA: TGTGCCAGCAGCCCGCGGGGGGGCTTGGAGCAGTACTTC
size: .
V: TRBV11-2
J: TRBJ2-7
D: TRBD2

CDR3: CASSVTSGTHEQYF
DNA: TGTGCCAGCAGCGTGACTAGCGGGACCCACGAGCAGTACTTC
size: .
V: TRBV9
J: TRBJ2-7
D: TRBD2

CDR3: CASSPQGPSYEQYF
DNA: TGTGCCAGCAGTCCCCAGGGGCCCTCCTACGAGCAGTACTTC
size: .
V: TRBV6-2/TRBV6-3
J: TRBJ2-7
D: .

CDR3: CASSALAGGVPLTDTQYF
DNA: TGTGCCAGCAGCGCTCTAGCGGGAGGAGTCCCGCTCACAGATACGCAGTATTTT
size: once
V: TRBV2
J: TRBJ2-3
D: TRBD2

CDR3: CARRGGGRQETQYF
DNA: TGCGCCCGCAGAGGGGGGGGGCGCCAAGAGACCCAGTACTTC
size: .
V: TRBV5-1
J: TRBJ2-5
D: .

CDR3: CASSRRHGLADLNEQYF
DNA: TGTGCCAGTAGTCGACGACACGGACTAGCGGATTTAAACGAGCAGTACTTC
size: .
V: TRBV19
J: TRBJ2-7
D: TRBD2

CDR3: CASKGEGNTEAFF
DNA: TGTGCCAGCAAGGGGGAAGGGAACACTGAAGCTTTCTTT
size: .
V: TRBV9
J: TRBJ1-1
D: .

CDR3: CASSRDRVNQPQHF
DNA: TGTGCCAGCAGCCGGGACAGGGTCAATCAGCCCCAGCATTTT
size: .
V: TRBV14
J: TRBJ1-5
D: TRBD1

CDR3: CASTTTGPSNYGYTF
DNA: TGTGCCAGTACTACGACAGGCCCTTCTAACTATGGCTACACCTTC
size: .
V: TRBV19
J: TRBJ1-2
D: .

CDR3: CASSGQGVSYGYTF
DNA: TGTGCCAGCTCAGGACAGGGAGTGAGCTATGGCTACACCTTC
size: .
V: TRBV18
J: TRBJ1-2
D: TRBD1

CDR3: CASGTTYTGELFF
DNA: TGTGCCAGCGGGACTACCTACACCGGGGAGCTGTTTTTT
size: .
V: TRBV19
J: TRBJ2-2
D: TRBD2

CDR3: CASSAREGWDTEAFF
DNA: TGTGCCAGCAGCGCTAGAGAGGGTTGGGACACTGAAGCTTTCTTT
size: .
V: TRBV2
J: TRBJ1-1
D: .

CDR3: CSADLTGITQFQYF
DNA: TGCAGCGCTGACTTGACAGGGATTACGCAATTTCAGTACTTC
size: few
V: TRBV29-1
J: TRBJ2-7
D: TRBD1

CDR3: CASSHRGGYEQYF
DNA: TGTGCCAGTAGTCACAGGGGCGGCTACGAGCAGTACTTC
size: .
V: TRBV19
J: TRBJ2-7
D: TRBD1

CDR3: CASSQDLPTSSYNEQFF
DNA: TGTGCCAGCAGCCAAGATCTTCCGACTAGCTCCTACAATGAGCAGTTCTTC
size: .
V: TRBV4-2
J: TRBJ2-1
D: .

CDR3: CASSQERSSPLHF
DNA: TGTGCCAGCAGCCAAGAGAGGAGTTCACCCCTCCACTTT
size: few
V: TRBV4-2
J: TRBJ1-6
D: .

CDR3: CASSHYGQPNNYGYTF
DNA: TGTGCCAGCAGCCACTACGGACAGCCTAATAACTATGGCTACACCTTC
size: .
V: TRBV14
J: TRBJ1-2
D: .

CDR3: CASSPPGGKYNEQFF
DNA: TGTGCCAGCAGTCCCCCCGGGGGAAAATACAATGAGCAGTTCTTC
size: .
V: TRBV28
J: TRBJ2-1
D: .

CDR3: CASRPGQGTFYEQYF
DNA: TGTGCCAGTCGACCCGGACAGGGGACATTCTACGAGCAGTACTTC
size: .
V: TRBV19
J: TRBJ2-7
D: TRBD1

CDR3: CASSLAQGMYGYTF
DNA: TGTGCCAGCAGCTTAGCACAGGGGATGTATGGCTACACCTTC
size: .
V: TRBV7-2
J: TRBJ1-2
D: TRBD1

CDR3: CASSLFRTGDYGYTF
DNA: TGTGCCAGCAGTTTATTCAGGACGGGGGACTATGGCTACACCTTC
size: few
V: TRBV27
J: TRBJ1-2
D: .

CDR3: CASSRTVFSGANVLTF
DNA: TGCGCCAGCAGCCGGACAGTTTTCTCTGGGGCCAACGTCCTGACTTTC
size: .
V: TRBV4-1
J: TRBJ2-6
D: .

CDR3: CAISNDPGPYGYTF
DNA: TGTGCCATCAGTAACGATCCAGGGCCCTATGGCTACACCTTC
size: .
V: TRBV10-3
J: TRBJ1-2
D: .

CDR3: CSASGLHRSREQFF
DNA: TGCAGTGCTAGTGGGCTCCATCGCTCCAGGGAGCAGTTCTTC
size: .
V: TRBV20-1
J: TRBJ2-1
D: .

CDR3: CASSLQGWDGGYTF
DNA: TGTGCCAGCAGCTTACAGGGATGGGACGGTGGCTACACCTTC
size: .
V: TRBV5-4
J: TRBJ1-2
D: .

CDR3: CASSPRERQETQYF
DNA: TGCGCCAGCAGCCCACGGGAAAGACAAGAGACCCAGTACTTC
size: .
V: TRBV4-1
J: TRBJ2-5
D: .

CDR3: CASSPDRTGWEQYF
DNA: TGCGCCAGCAGTCCGGACCGGACAGGGTGGGAGCAGTACTTC
size: .
V: TRBV5-1
J: TRBJ2-7
D: TRBD1

CDR3: CASSVGSGDHEQYF
DNA: TGTGCCAGCAGCGTAGGCTCAGGGGATCACGAGCAGTACTTC
size: .
V: TRBV9
J: TRBJ2-7
D: .

CDR3: CASRRLAGEVTDTQYF
DNA: TGTGCCAGCAGAAGACTAGCGGGAGAAGTTACAGATACGCAGTATTTT
size: .
V: TRBV2
J: TRBJ2-3
D: TRBD2

CDR3: CASSDLAGDNEQYF
DNA: TGTGCCAGCAGCGATTTAGCGGGAGACAACGAGCAGTACTTC
size: .
V: TRBV5-6
J: TRBJ2-7
D: TRBD2

CDR3: CASSFRDSTDTQYF
DNA: TGTGCCAGCAGCTTTCGGGACTCCACAGATACGCAGTATTTT
size: .
V: TRBV11-2
J: TRBJ2-3
D: .

CDR3: CASSLGGQGPYNEQFF
DNA: TGCGCCAGCAGCTTGGGGGGTCAGGGCCCCTACAATGAGCAGTTCTTC
size: .
V: TRBV5-1
J: TRBJ2-1
D: .

CDR3: CASSLNAELNTEAFF
DNA: TGTGCCAGCAGTTTGAATGCAGAACTGAACACTGAAGCTTTCTTT
size: .
V: TRBV27
J: TRBJ1-1
D: .

CDR3: CASSSLLRRLAGGNEQFF
DNA: TGTGCCAGCAGTAGCTTGTTGCGTCGACTAGCGGGAGGAAATGAGCAGTTCTTC
size: .
V: TRBV27
J: TRBJ2-1
D: TRBD2

CDR3: CASSQVAGSYNEQFF
DNA: TGCGCCAGCAGCCAAGTTGCGGGATCCTACAATGAGCAGTTCTTC
size: .
V: TRBV4-1
J: TRBJ2-1
D: .

CDR3: CASSLLANEQYF
DNA: TGTGCCAGCAGCCTACTAGCTAACGAGCAGTACTTC
size: .
V: TRBV11-2
J: TRBJ2-7
D: .

CDR3: CASSRDSGINTIYF
DNA: TGTGCCAGCAGTCGGGACAGCGGCATAAACACCATATATTTT
size: .
V: TRBV28
J: TRBJ1-3
D: TRBD1

CDR3: CASSYGRGITF
DNA: TGTGCCAGCAGTTACGGGCGGGGAATCACCTTC
size: .
V: TRBV6-5
J: TRBJ1-2
D: .

CDR3: CASNTLESYEQYF
DNA: TGTGCCAGCAATACCCTTGAGTCCTACGAGCAGTACTTC
size: .
V: TRBV2
J: TRBJ2-7
D: .

CDR3: CASSLLQSNEKLFF
DNA: TGTGCCAGCAGTTTGCTACAGAGTAATGAAAAACTGTTTTTT
size: .
V: TRBV28
J: TRBJ1-4
D: .

CDR3: CASSFGGLEQYF
DNA: TGTGCCAGCAGTTTTGGGGGCCTCGAGCAGTACTTC
size: .
V: TRBV12-3/TRBV12-4
J: TRBJ2-7
D: .

CDR3: CASSIPGQGAHGYTF
DNA: TGTGCCAGCAGTATACCGGGACAGGGGGCGCACGGCTACACCTTC
size: .
V: TRBV28
J: TRBJ1-2
D: TRBD1

CDR3: CASSPRQDLSGNTIYF
DNA: TGTGCCAGCAGCCCCAGACAGGACCTCTCTGGAAACACCATATATTTT
size: few
V: TRBV7-2
J: TRBJ1-3
D: .

CDR3: CATGQGIRGGYTF
DNA: TGTGCCACAGGACAGGGGATCAGGGGTGGCTACACCTTC
size: .
V: TRBV24-1
J: TRBJ1-2
D: TRBD1

CDR3: CASSWGGNEQFF
DNA: TGTGCCAGTAGCTGGGGGGGGAATGAGCAGTTCTTC
size: .
V: TRBV19
J: TRBJ2-1
D: TRBD2

CDR3: CASSQVHRGATSGLRNEQFF
DNA: TGTGCCAGCAGCCAAGTGCACAGGGGTGCGACTAGCGGGCTGCGTAATGAGCAGTTCTTC
size: .
V: TRBV14
J: TRBJ2-1
D: TRBD2

CDR3: CASSDSTGVRGNQPQHF
DNA: TGTGCCAGCAGTGACTCGACGGGGGTGAGAGGGAATCAGCCCCAGCATTTT
size: .
V: TRBV6-4
J: TRBJ1-5
D: .

CDR3: CASSLLGGRITDTQYF
DNA: TGTGCCAGCAGCTTACTAGGGGGCAGGATCACAGATACGCAGTATTTT
size: .
V: TRBV7-9
J: TRBJ2-3
D: TRBD1

CDR3: CASSPTTGTSGTDTQYF
DNA: TGTGCCAGCAGCCCTACCACCGGGACTAGCGGGACAGATACGCAGTATTTT
size: once
V: TRBV9
J: TRBJ2-3
D: TRBD2

CDR3: CASSSLGSLGGDNQPQHF
DNA: TGTGCCAGCAGCTCGCTGGGTAGTTTGGGAGGGGATAATCAGCCCCAGCATTTT
size: .
V: TRBV5-5
J: TRBJ1-5
D: .

CDR3: CASSVGQANTGELFF
DNA: TGTGCCAGTAGTGTGGGACAGGCTAACACCGGGGAGCTGTTTTTT
size: .
V: TRBV19
J: TRBJ2-2
D: TRBD1

CDR3: CAISGAVGANVLTF
DNA: TGTGCCATCTCAGGGGCGGTGGGGGCCAACGTCCTGACTTTC
size: .
V: TRBV10-3
J: TRBJ2-6
D: .